This record covers a single TCR beta chain. The sample comes from a study of blood T cell repertoires in COVID-19. Study-wide context: Samples taken during acute and convalescent COVID-19 were collected in the United States, Italy and Spain. T cells, B-cell-depleted T cells, or PBMCs supplied cDNA or gDNA.

Germline values: CDR1 MGHRA, CDR2 YSYEKL. The CDR3 consists of 16 residues. Trimming took off 1 base at V and 4 bases at J, with 14 bases between the two ends. In the original workflow: Amplification of reference gene primers provided the estimated nucleated cell counts. The assay was immunoSEQ multiplex PCR, and TCRdb's table has in-frame clones only and misses some. That table furnishes V, J and clone size, whereas the DNA furnished D and trimming. The profile shows 90,000 or so clones, approximately 89% of them singletons. This chain uses TRBV4-1 with TRBJ2-1, with D possibly matching TRBD2 (5 bases). The receptor was derived from a woman aged 80 or older with active COVID-19. Sequencing input: peripheral blood. The CDR3 DNA reads TGCGCCAGCAGCCAAGCGGCCAGTCGGGGATACAATGAGCAGTTCTTC. This gives the protein CASSQAASRGYNEQFF.